This TCR beta chain was recovered during a study of blood T cell repertoires in COVID-19. Germline CDR1 reads SGDLS; CDR2 reads YYNGEE. The CDR3 has 13 amino acids. V shed 4 bases and J shed 3 bases, with 8 bases lying between them. In the case of this clone: The same CDR3 arises from other DNA sequences in this sample as well.

The protocol was immunoSEQ multiplex PCR, while the TCRdb copy is restricted to in-frame clones and leaves out a portion. The data contain around 620,000 clones, approximately 90% of them seen just once; the ten biggest clones take up over 0.2%. This TCR was recovered from a woman between 18 and 30 years old with acute or convalescent COVID-19. The rearrangement uses TRBV9 and TRBJ1-3; perhaps TRBD1 as D (6 bases). Material: peripheral blood. The CDR3 coding sequence is TGTGCCAGCAGCTCACAGGGTGGAAACACCATATATTTT. Encoded protein: CASSSQGGNTIYF.